The clone carrying this TCR beta chain was observed a handful of times. The germline V and J ends were trimmed by 5 bases and 1 base, with 7 bases remaining between them. This CDR3 has 14 amino acids. The germline gives CDR1 KGHDR, CDR2 SFDVKD. The entry originates in a study of blood T cell repertoires in COVID-19. Some clones are missing from TCRdb's copy, which holds only in-frame ones; the method was immunoSEQ multiplex PCR. The profile covers 120,000 to 150,000 clones, with less than 90% appearing a single time and approximately 5.7% taken by the ten largest. The chain employs TRBV24-1 and TRBJ2-2; tentative D call: TRBD1 (5 bases). The sample taken for sequencing was PBMCs or T cells enriched from blood (not recorded which). The TCR was taken from a woman aged 45-65 years who had been exposed to COVID-19. In nucleotides, the CDR3 is TGTGCCACCAGTGGTCAGGGGAACACCGGGGAGCTGTTTTTT. This gives the protein CATSGQGNTGELFF.